A selection of T cell receptor beta chains follows, all from one sample in a study of identical twins. TCRdb re-called the 5' RACE reads through MiXCR, storing one row per CDR3 protein. The sample shows 400,000 to 550,000 distinct CDR3 sequences, over 11% of them seen only once. The data also belong to a second study, concerning yellow fever vaccine responses in identical twins.

The sample was CD4+ T cells sorted from blood. The source is a woman between 18 and 29 years old in good health. Both conserved end residues are part of each CDR3. A D gene is named only where the DNA matches it firmly. Clone sizes are given selectively: once, few, many, or a class where the clone is expanded.

>-|TRBV12-3/TRBV12-4|few|TRBJ2-5
CASTPAPKGETQYF
TGTGCCAGCACCCCGGCTCCTAAGGGAGAGACCCAGTACTTC
>TRBD2|TRBV4-1|many|TRBJ2-7
CASSPRNLGLVHEQYF
TGCGCCAGCAGCCCCCGAAACCTCGGACTAGTTCACGAGCAGTACTTC
>-|TRBV7-2|-|TRBJ2-1
CASSSPASYNEQFF
TGTGCCAGCAGCTCGCCGGCGTCCTACAATGAGCAGTTCTTC
>-|TRBV24-1|many|TRBJ2-1
CATSDMFGDSYNEQFF
TGTGCCACCAGTGATATGTTCGGGGACTCCTACAATGAGCAGTTCTTC
>TRBD1|TRBV5-1|few|TRBJ1-2
CASSLNRQGNYGYTF
TGCGCCAGCAGCTTGAACCGACAGGGAAACTATGGCTACACCTTC
>-|TRBV12-3/TRBV12-4|few|TRBJ2-5
CASSPDYREGSETQYF
TGTGCCAGCAGCCCTGATTACAGGGAGGGTTCGGAGACCCAGTACTTC
>-|TRBV5-5|-|TRBJ1-1
CASSSTGLMNTEAFF
TGTGCCAGCAGCTCGACTGGCCTAATGAACACTGAAGCTTTCTTT
>TRBD1|TRBV11-2|many|TRBJ2-2
CASNDRGNTGELFF
TGTGCCAGCAACGACAGGGGAAACACCGGGGAGCTGTTTTTT
>-|TRBV25-1|few|TRBJ2-7
CASSGDLRWEQYF
TGTGCCAGCAGTGGGGACTTACGGTGGGAGCAGTACTTC
>-|TRBV12-3/TRBV12-4|-|TRBJ2-7
CASTPYGRGSRYFF
TGTGCCAGCACTCCTTACGGGCGAGGTAGTCGTTATTTCTTC
>-|TRBV2|-|TRBJ2-5
CASTAIGTQYF
TGTGCCAGCACAGCCATCGGGACCCAGTACTTC
>-|TRBV11-2|-|TRBJ2-7
CASSHDRVEQYF
TGTGCCAGCAGCCATGACAGAGTCGAGCAGTACTTC
>-|TRBV7-6|-|TRBJ2-7
CASRLKPSAAYEQYF
TGTGCCAGCAGACTTAAGCCTAGCGCGGCGTACGAGCAGTACTTC
>-|TRBV3-1|once|TRBJ1-1
CASCLGDRRGTEAFF
TGTGCCAGCTGCCTAGGAGACCGACGGGGCACTGAAGCTTTCTTT
>TRBD2|TRBV5-1|-|TRBJ2-7
CASSRDAGTSGRASHEQYF
TGCGCCAGCAGCCGAGACGCCGGGACTAGCGGGAGGGCCTCCCACGAGCAGTACTTC
>-|TRBV5-1|-|TRBJ2-3
CASSLAGPPTDTQYF
TGCGCCAGCAGCTTGGCCGGACCCCCCACAGATACGCAGTATTTT
>-|TRBV7-9|few|TRBJ2-5
CASHGGRETQYF
TGTGCCAGCCACGGGGGGCGAGAGACCCAGTACTTC
>-|TRBV11-2|-|TRBJ2-2
CASSLVALGELFF
TGTGCCAGCAGCCTAGTGGCTCTCGGGGAGCTGTTTTTT
>-|TRBV6-2/TRBV6-3|-|TRBJ2-1
CASSPSSASYNEQFF
TGTGCCAGCAGCCCTAGCTCGGCCTCCTACAATGAGCAGTTCTTC
>-|TRBV12-3/TRBV12-4|-|TRBJ1-2
CASSLQGPDTF
TGTGCCAGCAGTTTACAGGGGCCGGATACCTTC
>-|TRBV6-2/TRBV6-3|few|TRBJ2-7
CASSRSTGSSSYEQYF
TGTGCCAGCAGCCGATCAACAGGGAGTAGCTCCTACGAGCAGTACTTC
>TRBD2|TRBV5-1|few|TRBJ2-1
CASSLGVSGSNEQFF
TGCGCCAGCAGCTTGGGTGTTAGCGGGAGTAATGAGCAGTTCTTC
>-|TRBV7-2|-|TRBJ1-6
CASSLDSGSTPLHF
TGTGCCAGCAGCTTAGATTCGGGGTCTACACCCCTCCACTTT
>-|TRBV20-1|-|TRBJ2-5
CSARGAGWETQYF
TGCAGTGCTAGAGGAGCTGGTTGGGAGACCCAGTACTTC
>TRBD2|TRBV20-1|-|TRBJ2-5
CSARDRRLAVQETQYF
TGCAGTGCTAGAGATCGAAGACTAGCGGTTCAAGAGACCCAGTACTTC
>-|TRBV5-5|few|TRBJ1-2
CASSFLVSQGYGYTF
TGTGCCAGCAGCTTTTTGGTCAGTCAGGGATATGGCTACACCTTC
>-|TRBV7-8|few|TRBJ2-4
CASSEVRQPIAKNIQYF
TGTGCCAGCAGCGAAGTCAGACAGCCTATAGCCAAAAACATTCAGTACTTC
>-|TRBV5-1|-|TRBJ2-6
CASGKGISPSGANVLTF
TGCGCCAGCGGCAAGGGGATTTCCCCATCTGGGGCCAACGTCCTGACTTTC
>-|TRBV4-2|many|TRBJ2-3
CASSQDRVTDTQYF
TGTGCCAGCAGCCAAGATCGGGTCACAGATACGCAGTATTTT
>-|TRBV7-2|few|TRBJ2-7
CASSLATRYEQYF
TGTGCCAGCAGCTTAGCGACCCGTTACGAGCAGTACTTC
>TRBD2|TRBV14|-|TRBJ2-1
CSSSQASSGRSEQFF
TGTTCCAGCAGCCAAGCTTCTAGCGGGAGGTCTGAGCAGTTCTTC
>-|TRBV6-2/TRBV6-3|few|TRBJ2-5
CASRILATQYF
TGTGCCAGCAGAATCTTGGCGACCCAGTACTTC
>TRBD2|TRBV2|-|TRBJ2-3
CASSPRRTSGRIGDTQYF
TGTGCCAGCAGTCCAAGAAGGACTAGCGGGAGAATCGGAGATACGCAGTATTTT
>-|TRBV10-3|few|TRBJ2-7
CAISESGTYYEQYF
TGTGCCATCAGTGAGTCGGGGACATACTACGAGCAGTACTTC
>TRBD1|TRBV9|few|TRBJ2-1
CASSVRTGYNEQFF
TGTGCCAGCAGCGTCCGGACAGGGTACAATGAGCAGTTCTTC
>TRBD1|TRBV10-3|few|TRBJ1-2
CAINPGTEASQLTF
TGTGCCATCAACCCTGGGACAGAAGCGAGCCAGTTAACCTTC
>TRBD1|TRBV7-9|few|TRBJ2-7
CASSFGQAAGEQYF
TGTGCCAGCAGCTTCGGACAGGCTGCAGGCGAGCAGTACTTC
>-|TRBV2|few|TRBJ2-7
CASIRDGVYEQYF
TGTGCCAGCATCCGGGACGGGGTATACGAGCAGTACTTC
>-|TRBV18|-|TRBJ2-3
CASSPPGSADTQYF
TGTGCCAGCTCACCACCGGGCAGTGCAGATACGCAGTATTTT
>-|TRBV2|-|TRBJ2-7
CASSLSWSEQYF
TGTGCCAGCAGCCTCAGTTGGTCCGAGCAGTACTTC